The 30 T cell receptor beta chains below all came from one sample that was sequenced in a study of post-analysis software for immune sequencing data. Whole-study results and caveats: Four to six TRBV segments were more frequent in patients than controls; TRBV5-6, TRBV5-1 and TRBV20-1 belonged to this group.

No antigen is known for these receptors. Unique molecular identifiers were carried by the TCR beta cDNA libraries. One entry per CDR3 protein, called by TCRdb with MiXCR from the PCR reads. The sample lists fewer than 900,000 distinct CDR3 sequences; 46% were seen once. Sequencing used blood. These receptors originate from a girl aged 10 to 17 with multiple sclerosis.

The chain joins TRBV7-9 to TRBJ1-2; 7 bases are shared with TRBD1. Losses at the gene ends were 5 bases for V and 0 bases for J; bases not matched to a gene: 6. This CDR3 is 15 amino acids long. Germline loops: CDR1 SEHNR, CDR2 FQNEAQ (reference sequence). CDR3 protein: CASSPRDSPNYGYTF. CDR3 coding DNA: TGTGCCAGCAGCCCGCGGGACAGTCCTAACTATGGCTACACCTTC.

The rearrangement joins TRBV6-2 or TRBV6-3 to TRBJ2-1; D is possibly TRBD1 (5 bases). The germline gives CDR1 MNHEY, CDR2 SVGEGT. V was trimmed by 7 bases and J by 3 bases, leaving 13 bases between them. This CDR3 comprises 14 residues. CDR3 DNA sequence: TGTGCCAGCACCAAGGGGTGGGGCTACAATGAGCAGTTCTTC. It codes for CASTKGWGYNEQFF.

The gene calls are TRBV3-1 and TRBJ2-7; 10 nucleotides align to TRBD2. This CDR3 is built from 15 residues. With V trimmed by 0 bases and J by 5 bases, 4 bases remained unmatched. Germline V gene lookup returns CDR1 LGHDT and CDR2 YNNKEL (reference sequence). The CDR3 DNA reads as TGTGCCAGCAGCCAAGATTTAGCGGGAGGAGACGAGCAGTACTTC. This gives the protein CASSQDLAGGDEQYF.

The V and J genes are TRBV4-2 and TRBJ1-5; no firm D call. The V end lost 0 bases, the J end lost 1 base, and 10 bases lay between the germline ends. Germline assignment: CDR1 LGHNA and CDR2 YNFKEQ. This CDR3 region has 16 residues. CDR3 in amino acids: CASSQEGRRSNQPQHF. For the CDR3, the DNA is TGTGCCAGCAGCCAAGAGGGTAGACGGAGCAATCAGCCCCAGCATTTT.

The chain is built from TRBV7-9 and TRBJ2-7, with D perhaps matching TRBD2 (7 bases). The DNA end is a closer match to TRBJ2-5, so the J assignment may be wrong. The CDR3 has 17 residues. The germline V gene has CDR1 SEHNR and CDR2 FQNEAQ (reference sequence). The CDR3 reads CASSHLGGDGYPKTQYF. The CDR3 nucleotides are TGTGCCAGCAGCCACCTAGGGGGGGACGGATATCCCAAGACCCAGTACTTC.

V is TRBV28 and J is TRBJ1-2, with D perhaps matching TRBD1 (6 bases). CDR3 length: 15 residues. The V gene's germline CDR1 is MDHEN and CDR2 SYDVKM. The V end lost 4 bases, the J end lost 4 bases, and 16 bases lay between the germline ends. Here the CDR3 reads CASSSRLGGIYGYTF. CDR3 nucleotides: TGTGCCAGCAGTTCGAGACTCGGGGGCATCTATGGCTACACCTTC.

Only a few counts were recorded for this clonotype. The chain couples TRBV20-1 to TRBJ2-7; TRBD2 matches 7 bases. Germline loops: CDR1 DFQATT, CDR2 SNEGSKA (reference sequence). V lost 4 bases, J lost 1 base, and 7 bases stayed unmatched. CDR3 size: 14 residues. DNA for the CDR3: TGCAGTGCTACCTCTAGCGGCGTTTCCTACGAGCAGTACTTC. As protein: CSATSSGVSYEQYF.

This clonotype has a single count. This sequence joins TRBV30 and TRBJ2-1; a possible D gene is TRBD2 (6 bases). The CDR3 covers 13 residues. CDR1 GTSNPN and CDR2 SVGIG come from the germline V gene (reference sequence). CDR3 in DNA: TGTGCGGGACTGCTGATCTCCTACAATGAGCAGTTCTTC. It encodes CAGLLISYNEQFF.

This rearrangement joins TRBV6-6 to TRBJ1-6, with D perhaps TRBD1 (6 bases). The V gene lost 7 bases and the J gene lost 5 bases, with 12 bases spanning the gap. This CDR3 spans 14 amino acids. Germline V gene data show CDR1 as MNHNY and CDR2 as SVGAGI (reference sequence). The DNA for the CDR3 is TGTGCCAGCAATCCGGGACAAGATAATTCACCCCTCCACTTT. It specifies CASNPGQDNSPLHF.

This clonotype was observed a handful of times. The V call is TRBV9, the J call TRBJ2-1; 13 positions agree with TRBD2. The CDR3 contains 16 residues. The V gene's germline CDR1 is SGDLS and CDR2 YYNGEE. V was pared by 0 bases and J by 5 bases, with 2 bases of the junction left unmatched. The CDR3 protein is CASSVGLAGGNNEQFF. Here the CDR3 DNA reads TGTGCCAGCAGCGTAGGACTAGCGGGAGGAAACAATGAGCAGTTCTTC.

This rearrangement joins TRBV9 to TRBJ2-3; D gene ambiguous. CDR3 length: 13 residues. Per germline, CDR1 SGDLS and CDR2 YYNGEE. Trimming left V 0 bases short and J 4 bases short, with 6 bases between. The CDR3 loop reads CASSVANPDTQYF. CDR3 in DNA: TGTGCCAGCAGCGTAGCTAACCCAGATACGCAGTATTTT.

The chain recombines TRBV7-8 with TRBJ2-3, with 9 bases aligning to TRBD2. Germline V gives CDR1 SGHVS, CDR2 FQNEAQ. This CDR3 is built from 15 residues. The J segment lost 0 bases and the V segment lost 6 bases, leaving 4 bases of the junction unmatched. CDR3 in amino acids: CASRPTSGSTDTQYF. The CDR3 region has the DNA TGTGCCAGCAGACCGACTAGCGGTAGCACAGATACGCAGTATTTT.

This clonotype was observed a few times. The gene calls are TRBV6-5 and TRBJ1-5; perhaps TRBD1 as D (5 bases). CDR3 length: 17 amino acids. CDR1 and CDR2 (germline): MNHEY, SVGAGI. V lost 1 base, J lost 0 bases, and 13 bases lay in between. The DNA for the CDR3 is TGTGCCAGCAGTTACTGGGGGACGGGCTATAGCAATCAGCCCCAGCATTTT. Its translation is CASSYWGTGYSNQPQHF.

The chain uses TRBV6-5 and TRBJ2-2; no clear D gene. V lost 6 bases to trimming and J lost 5 bases, with 4 bases between them. In germline, CDR1 is MNHEY, CDR2 SVGAGI. The CDR3 length is 11 residues. CDR3 in amino acids: CASRETGELFF. The CDR3 DNA sequence: TGTGCCAGCAGGGAAACCGGGGAGCTGTTTTTT.

The rearrangement joins TRBV7-3 to TRBJ2-7; TRBD2 aligns across 8 bases. The trim removed 4 bases at V and 0 bases at J, leaving 5 bases unmatched. The CDR3 length is 15 residues. CDR1 is SGHTA, CDR2 FQGTGA, per germline. CDR3 sequence reads: CASSSDSGISYEQYF. The CDR3 DNA reads TGTGCCAGCAGCTCCGATAGCGGGATCTCCTACGAGCAGTACTTC. Looking up the rest from reference TRBV7-3 and TRBJ2-7 gives the full variable domain: GAGVSQTPSNKVTEKGKYVELRCDPISGHTALYWYRQSLGQGPEFLIYFQGTGAADDSGLPNDRFFAVRPEGSVSTLKIQRTERGDSAVYLCASSSDSGISYEQYFGPGTRLTVT.

The chain carries TRBV20-1 and TRBJ2-5, with 8 bases fitting TRBD2. The J call may be wrong; the DNA end is better matched by TRBJ2-7. The CDR3 is 15 residues long. CDR1 is DFQATT, CDR2 SNEGSKA, per germline (reference sequence). CDR3 DNA: TGCAGTGCTAGAGATCAGCGGGAGTTTATCCCCGAGCAGTACTTC. It translates to CSARDQREFIPEQYF.

This clonotype showed up just a few times. This chain links TRBV12-5 with TRBJ2-7; a weak D match, TRBD2 (6 bases). The CDR3 loop spans 15 amino acids. With 1 base removed from V and 0 bases from J, the gap between germline ends came to 10 bases. The germline gives CDR1 LGHNT, CDR2 FRNRAP. DNA of the CDR3: TGTGCTAGTGGTTTGGGCGGGACTGCCTCCTACGAGCAGTACTTC. This sequence encodes CASGLGGTASYEQYF.

The rearrangement joins TRBV7-6 to TRBJ1-1, with a tentative D call TRBD1 (6 bases). The CDR3 is 15 residues long. The V gene's germline CDR1 is SGHVS and CDR2 FNYEAQ. Trimming cost V 1 base and J 7 bases, with 16 bases left between them. The CDR3 coding sequence is TGTGCCAGCAGCTTAGGAGGGGCGGGAGGGGGTGAAGCTTTCTTT. It specifies CASSLGGAGGGEAFF.

The V and J genes are TRBV29-1 and TRBJ1-1; D is undetermined. The CDR3 covers 14 residues. Germline V gene data show CDR1 as SQVTM and CDR2 as ANQGSEA. V lost 5 bases and J lost 0, with 13 bases in between. Here the CDR3 DNA reads TGCAGCGTTCTGCCGGCAGGCATGAACACTGAAGCTTTCTTT. Its translation is CSVLPAGMNTEAFF.

The gene calls are TRBV27 and TRBJ2-3, with 8 bases identical to TRBD2. Germline trimming cut 2 bases from V and 6 bases from J; bases unmatched to any gene: 16. Germline V gives CDR1 MNHEY, CDR2 SMNVEV (reference sequence). The CDR3 totals 18 residues. The CDR3 is CASSLQLAEGVALDTQYF. In DNA form, the CDR3 reads TGTGCCAGCAGTTTACAACTAGCGGAGGGGGTGGCTTTGGATACGCAGTATTTT.

This sequence joins TRBV29-1 and TRBJ2-2; D call uncertain. The V end was cut by 7 bases, the J end by 0 bases, with 9 bases between. This CDR3 region has 13 residues. Germline-derived CDR1 and CDR2 are SQVTM and ANQGSEA. CDR3 protein: CSASTPNTGELFF. The DNA of the CDR3 is TGCAGCGCCTCAACCCCGAACACCGGGGAGCTGTTTTTT.

This clonotype has more than one count but fewer than ten. The chain links TRBV9 to TRBJ1-2; the D is unclear. The germline V gene encodes CDR1 SGDLS and CDR2 YYNGEE. V lost 0 bases, J lost 2 bases, and 11 bases lay in between. This CDR3 is built from 15 residues. The CDR3 nucleotides read TGTGCCAGCAGCGTAGGCGAATCCCGCAACTATGGCTACACCTTC. Protein product: CASSVGESRNYGYTF.

V and J are TRBV6-2 or TRBV6-3 and TRBJ1-2; TRBD1 aligns across 7 bases. Germline V lookup: CDR1 MNHEY, CDR2 SVGEGT. The CDR3 runs 15 residues. Trimming cost V 0 bases and J 4 bases; bases outside gene matches: 5. The CDR3 protein is CASSYSPGQPYGYTF. As DNA, the CDR3 is TGTGCCAGCAGTTACTCGCCGGGACAGCCCTATGGCTACACCTTC.

V is TRBV10-3 and J is TRBJ2-7; 11 bases fit TRBD2. The CDR3 loop spans 16 amino acids. The germline V gene has CDR1 ENHRY and CDR2 SYGVKD. Trimming took 1 base from V and 1 from J; bases not matched to a gene: 3. The CDR3 DNA sequence: TGTGCCATCAGTGAGTTTACTAGCGGGAGTTCCTACGAGCAGTACTTC. Its protein is CAISEFTSGSSYEQYF.

A few counts support this clonotype. The CDR3 loop reads CSAETGSGTDTQYF. CDR3 in DNA: TGCAGCGCCGAGACAGGGTCGGGGACAGATACGCAGTATTTT. This chain joins TRBV29-1 and TRBJ2-3, with 7 nucleotides matching TRBD1. This CDR3 comprises 14 residues. The germline V gene encodes CDR1 SQVTM and CDR2 ANQGSEA. Trimming cost V 7 bases and J 3 bases; bases outside gene matches: 10.

The chain has TRBV20-1 and TRBJ2-5; D possibly uses TRBD1 or TRBD2 (5 bases each). The CDR3 runs 16 residues. Germline V lookup: CDR1 DFQATT, CDR2 SNEGSKA (reference sequence). The V and J ends lost 1 base and 11 bases respectively, with 26 bases between them. The chain's CDR3 is CSARGALAIHLGEQYF. The CDR3 DNA reads TGCAGTGCTAGAGGGGCCTTAGCAATACATCTGGGGGAGCAGTACTTC.

This clonotype was seen ten or more times. The chain is built from TRBV15 and TRBJ2-5; tentative D call: TRBD2 (6 bases). V was cut by 3 bases and J by 4 bases, with 9 bases left in between. Germline assignment: CDR1 LNHNV and CDR2 YYDKDF (reference sequence). The CDR3 has 13 residues. The CDR3 DNA is TGTGCCACCAGCAGGGTGGGAGGAGAGACCCAGTACTTC. It is translated as CATSRVGGETQYF.

The table lists this clonotype with many counts. CDR3 coding DNA: TGTGCCAGCAGTCCACTAGCGGGAATCGACGAGCAGTACTTC. Translation gives CASSPLAGIDEQYF. J is TRBJ2-7 and V is TRBV12-3 or TRBV12-4; 10 nucleotides match TRBD2. V dropped 5 bases and J dropped 5; count of bases not matched to a gene: 6. CDR3 length: 14 amino acids.

This chain links TRBV5-1 with TRBJ2-7, with D uncertain. The germline CDR1 and CDR2 sequences are SGHRS and YFSETQ. The V end was cut by 1 base, the J end by 7 bases, with 12 bases between. The CDR3 length is 13 residues. CDR3 residues: CASSLSKRIEQYF. In DNA form, the CDR3 reads TGCGCCAGCAGCTTGTCAAAACGGATTGAGCAGTACTTC.

Only a few counts were recorded for this clonotype. The rearrangement links TRBV12-3 or TRBV12-4 to TRBJ2-7, with 10 positions matching TRBD2. This CDR3 is built from 16 residues. The V gene end was trimmed by 6 bases and the J gene end by 3 bases; junction bases not matched to a gene: 11. The CDR3 DNA follows: TGTGCCAGCAGCCATCCTCCGGGACTAGCGAGCTACGAGCAGTACTTC. This translates into CASSHPPGLASYEQYF.